These 27 T cell receptor beta chains came from one sample sequenced in a study of cytomegalovirus exposure and HLA in healthy donors. Here immunoSEQ multiplex PCR was the method, and the copy in TCRdb shows in-frame clones only, minus some. The table includes tens of thousands of clones, just under 95% detected once. The sequenced material came from PBMCs. The receptors were sampled from a man younger than 30 in good health and CMV-seropositive.

The gene calls are TRBV4-1 and TRBJ2-5; D is undetermined. V lost 2 bases and J lost 2, with 21 bases in between. The CDR3 is 18 residues long. Germline lookup yields CDR1 MGHRA and CDR2 YSYEKL. The CDR3 is CASSQRFVGGTNQETQYF. CDR3 nucleotide sequence: TGCGCCAGCAGCCAAAGGTTTGTTGGTGGAACTAATCAAGAGACCCAGTACTTC.

This chain links TRBV14 with TRBJ2-7, with TRBD1 identical over 8 bases. V shed 6 bases and J 1 base; nucleotides not matched to a gene: 2. The germline CDR1 and CDR2 sequences are SGHDN and FVKESK. CDR3 length equals 13 residues. CDR3 sequence (DNA): TGTGCCAGCAGTGACAGGGGTTCCTACGAGCAGTACTTC. This translates into CASSDRGSYEQYF.

The chain employs TRBV9 and TRBJ2-5, with 8 bases identical to TRBD2. Germline CDR1 is SGDLS and CDR2 is YYNGEE. The CDR3 runs to 18 residues. After removal of 2 bases from V and 2 bases from J, the junction contained 14 bases not matched to a gene. The DNA for the CDR3 is TGTGCCAGCAGCGTCGCCGCCTGGCGGGCGGGGGGACAAGAGACCCAGTACTTC. Protein product: CASSVAAWRAGGQETQYF.

Comments on this clone: Sequence at one end of the junction differs from germline and may be a read error. The chain uses TRBV9 and TRBJ2-1; 8 positions agree with TRBD1. The length of the CDR3 is 15 residues. Germline assignment: CDR1 SGDLS and CDR2 YYNGEE. The CDR3 DNA sequence: TGTGCCAGCAGCTCCCGTCAGGGGGCCCCCAATGGGCAGTTCTTC. It specifies CASSSRQGAPNGQFF.

The chain joins TRBV11-2 to TRBJ2-7, with D perhaps matching TRBD2 (5 bases). Between the trimmed V and J ends, which lost 5 bases and 4 bases, there was a span of 18 bases. The CDR3 runs to 15 residues. CDR1 is SGHAT, CDR2 FQNNGV, per germline. As DNA, the CDR3 is TGTGCCAGCAGCGCCCTCGTCTCGGGAAGTTACGAGCAGTACTTC. Protein product: CASSALVSGSYEQYF.

The chain recombines TRBV19 with TRBJ2-5; D possibly corresponds to TRBD1 (6 bases). V shed 4 bases and J shed 5 bases, with 11 bases lying between them. The germline V gene has CDR1 LNHDA and CDR2 SQIVND (reference sequence). The CDR3 has 13 amino acids. CDR3 protein: CASSTQGGETQYF. The CDR3, as DNA: TGTGCCAGTAGTACACAGGGTGGCGAGACCCAGTACTTC.

V and J are TRBV6-6 and TRBJ1-2, with TRBD1 as a possible D gene (5 bases). Germline V gene lookup returns CDR1 MNHNY and CDR2 SVGAGI (reference sequence). The V end was cut by 9 bases, the J end by 8 bases, with 13 bases between. This CDR3 spans 11 amino acids. In nucleotides, the CDR3 is TGTGCCAGTGTGTTGGGGCGAGGCTACACCTTC. Translated: CASVLGRGYTF.

V usage is TRBV6-1 and J usage is TRBJ1-5; TRBD1 matches at 10 bases. CDR3 length: 14 residues. The V gene end was trimmed by 7 bases and the J gene end by 6 bases; junction bases not matched to a gene: 6. Germline values: CDR1 MNHNS, CDR2 SASEGT. CDR3 DNA: TGTGCCAGCACGGGACAGGGGCTATCTCAGCCCCAGCATTTT. Residues: CASTGQGLSQPQHF.

The rearrangement links TRBV7-9 to TRBJ1-2, with a weak D call TRBD1 (6 bases). The CDR3 sequence is 14 residues long. Trimming shortened V by 8 bases and J by 2 bases, and 15 bases separated the two germline ends. Per germline, CDR1 SEHNR and CDR2 FQNEAQ (reference sequence). CDR3 bases: TGTGCCAGCCACACAGGGACCCTGAACTATGGCTACACCTTC. Amino acids: CASHTGTLNYGYTF.

The chain combines TRBV5-6 with TRBJ2-5; TRBD2 aligns across 7 bases. With V trimmed by 0 bases and J by 1 base, 3 bases remained unmatched. Per the germline V gene, CDR1 is SGHDT and CDR2 is YYEEEE. The CDR3 covers 15 residues. Written as DNA, the CDR3 is TGTGCCAGCAGCTTGGTGGGGGGGTCCCAAGAGACCCAGTACTTC. Translation gives CASSLVGGSQETQYF.

The chain has TRBV29-1 and TRBJ2-1; tentative D call: TRBD1 (6 bases). Germline loops: CDR1 SQVTM, CDR2 ANQGSEA. The CDR3 consists of 11 residues. Trimming shortened V by 6 bases and J by 4 bases, and 7 bases separated the two germline ends. DNA for the CDR3: TGCAGCGTACAGGGTTACAATGAGCAGTTCTTC. Its translation is CSVQGYNEQFF.

The chain joins TRBV7-8 to TRBJ2-5, with TRBD1 identical over 10 bases. Germline values: CDR1 SGHVS, CDR2 FQNEAQ. The junction had 8 bases not matched to a gene; V was cut back by 0 bases and J by 4 bases. CDR3 length equals 17 residues. The CDR3, as DNA: TGTGCCAGCAGCTTAGCTGGGACAGGGGTGGGCGGAGAGACCCAGTACTTC. It encodes CASSLAGTGVGGETQYF.

The genes are TRBV11-2 and TRBJ1-4; no reliable D call. V lost 4 bases and J lost 0, with 9 bases in between. Germline assignment: CDR1 SGHAT and CDR2 FQNNGV. The CDR3 is made up of 15 amino acids. The CDR3 DNA follows: TGTGCCAGCAGCTCCCCGGGAGCAACTAATGAAAAACTGTTTTTT. Protein sequence: CASSSPGATNEKLFF.

The chain carries TRBV5-1 and TRBJ1-5; D ambiguous. V shed 7 bases and J shed 4 bases, with 12 bases lying between them. The CDR3 consists of 13 residues. The germline CDR1 and CDR2 sequences are SGHRS and YFSETQ. As DNA, the CDR3 is TGCGCCAGCGCAGATAAGAAAAATCAGCCCCAGCATTTT. This sequence encodes CASADKKNQPQHF.

The rearrangement joins TRBV23-1 to TRBJ2-5; 9 bases line up with TRBD2. Being an ORF, TRBV23-1 has a function that is uncertain. The CDR3 loop spans 18 amino acids. V lost 6 bases to trimming and J lost 1 base; unmatched junction nucleotides: 15. The CDR3 loop reads CASSPSGRGGPFQETQYF. For the CDR3, the DNA is TGCGCCAGCAGCCCCAGTGGGCGGGGGGGCCCCTTCCAAGAGACCCAGTACTTC.

The rearrangement links TRBV7-6 to TRBJ2-1, with TRBD2 identical over 10 bases. The CDR3 consists of 16 residues. Germline values: CDR1 SGHVS, CDR2 FNYEAQ. V was clipped by 1 base and J by 7 bases; unmatched bases: 7. The CDR3 region has the DNA TGTGCCAGCAGCTTAGGCCCTAGCGGGAGCAGGAATGAGCAGTTCTTC. It specifies CASSLGPSGSRNEQFF.

The rearrangement uses TRBV28 and TRBJ1-4; 10 positions agree with TRBD1. J was trimmed by 2 bases and V by 5 bases; bases with no gene match: 14. This CDR3 spans 19 amino acids. From germline, CDR1 is MDHEN and CDR2 SYDVKM. CDR3 in DNA: TGTGCCAGCAGTCCTCAGACAGGGGGCTTTAGGTTCACTAATGAAAAACTGTTTTTT. Amino acid sequence: CASSPQTGGFRFTNEKLFF.

This clone occurred once. The V gene is TRBV6-1, the J gene TRBJ2-7, with 7 bases aligning to TRBD2. The CDR3 contains 14 residues. Germline V gene data show CDR1 as MNHNS and CDR2 as SASEGT. The V segment lost 8 bases and the J segment 2 bases; nucleotides outside the gene matches: 9. The CDR3 loop reads CASGGGQAAYEQYF. The CDR3 DNA follows: TGTGCCAGCGGGGGAGGGCAGGCCGCCTACGAGCAGTACTTC.

The rearrangement links TRBV19 to TRBJ1-1; the D gene is possibly TRBD1 (5 bases). Germline values: CDR1 LNHDA, CDR2 SQIVND (reference sequence). V was clipped by 6 bases and J by 4 bases, with 9 bases between them. This CDR3 contains 12 residues. The CDR3 is CASSYRGTEAFF. In nucleotides, the CDR3 is TGTGCCAGTAGCTATAGGGGCACTGAAGCTTTCTTT.

This chain uses TRBV5-1 with TRBJ2-7, with D perhaps TRBD2 (7 bases). V lost 5 bases and J 1 base, leaving 19 bases between the germline ends. Germline V gene data show CDR1 as SGHRS and CDR2 as YFSETQ. The length of the CDR3 is 16 residues. In nucleotides, the CDR3 is TGCGCCAGCAGGGGGGGGCGGGATGGAGATTCCTACGAGCAGTACTTC. Encoded protein: CASRGGRDGDSYEQYF.

CDR3 nucleotide sequence: TGTGCCAGCAGACGGGGGGAGGACTGGGATGGGGAGCAGTACTTC. Residues: CASRRGEDWDGEQYF. This sequence joins TRBV28 and TRBJ2-7, with 7 bases identical to TRBD2. J gave up 7 bases and V 6 bases, and 15 bases lay outside the gene matches. The germline CDR1 and CDR2 sequences are MDHEN and SYDVKM. This CDR3 comprises 15 residues.

The rearrangement joins TRBV4-1 to TRBJ2-3, with 11 bases identical to TRBD2. Trimming cost V 3 bases and J 6 bases; bases outside gene matches: 8. The CDR3 is made up of 16 amino acids. Germline CDR1 reads MGHRA; CDR2 reads YSYEKL. The CDR3 reads CASSQSAASGGDTQYF. Here the CDR3 DNA reads TGCGCCAGCAGCCAGTCGGCGGCTAGCGGGGGGGATACGCAGTATTTT.

The CDR3 DNA reads as TGTGCCAGTAGTCCCTCGGCGGGGGGAGACTATGGCTACACCTTC. Translation gives CASSPSAGGDYGYTF. The rearrangement uses TRBV19 and TRBJ1-2; D is possibly TRBD1 (5 bases). Trimming cost V 5 bases and J 3 bases, with 16 bases left between them. CDR1 and CDR2 (germline): LNHDA, SQIVND (reference sequence). The CDR3 consists of 15 residues. Variable domain in full (rest from reference TRBV19 and TRBJ1-2): DGGITQSPKYLFRKEGQNVTLSCEQNLNHDAMYWYRQDPGQGLRLIYYSQIVNDFQKGDIAEGYSVSREKKESFPLTVTSAQKNPTAFYLCASSPSAGGDYGYTFGSGTRLTVV.

V is TRBV6-5 and J is TRBJ2-1; D is perhaps TRBD2 (6 bases). Trimming removed 2 bases from V and 5 bases from J, with 13 bases in between. The CDR3 consists of 15 residues. In germline, CDR1 is MNHEY, CDR2 SVGAGI. The CDR3 DNA sequence: TGTGCCAGCAGTTACAGTGGCGGGGCGAACAATGAGCAGTTCTTC. Protein sequence: CASSYSGGANNEQFF.

The rearrangement links TRBV19 to TRBJ2-1, with D possibly matching TRBD1 (5 bases). Trimming stripped 6 bases from V and 8 bases from J, with 14 bases between. This CDR3 spans 13 amino acids. Germline V gives CDR1 LNHDA, CDR2 SQIVND (reference sequence). CDR3 sequence: CASSGPGSHEQFF. The CDR3 DNA reads TGTGCCAGTAGCGGTCCAGGGTCCCATGAGCAGTTCTTC.

The genes are TRBV19 and TRBJ2-7; 9 bases are shared with TRBD1. Germline V gene lookup returns CDR1 LNHDA and CDR2 SQIVND (reference sequence). The CDR3 runs to 14 residues. Losses at the gene ends were 3 bases for V and 1 base for J; bases not matched to a gene: 1. The CDR3: CASSMGQGSYEQYF. CDR3 nucleotide sequence: TGTGCCAGTAGTATGGGACAGGGTTCCTACGAGCAGTACTTC.

This chain connects TRBV7-9 to TRBJ1-5; 7 bases align to TRBD1. This CDR3 comprises 13 residues. Trimming at V came to 5 bases and at J to 2 bases, leaving 0 bases not matched to a gene. Germline V gene data show CDR1 as SEHNR and CDR2 as FQNEAQ (reference sequence). CDR3 protein: CASSQGGNQPQHF. The DNA for the CDR3 is TGTGCCAGCAGCCAGGGGGGCAATCAGCCCCAGCATTTT.